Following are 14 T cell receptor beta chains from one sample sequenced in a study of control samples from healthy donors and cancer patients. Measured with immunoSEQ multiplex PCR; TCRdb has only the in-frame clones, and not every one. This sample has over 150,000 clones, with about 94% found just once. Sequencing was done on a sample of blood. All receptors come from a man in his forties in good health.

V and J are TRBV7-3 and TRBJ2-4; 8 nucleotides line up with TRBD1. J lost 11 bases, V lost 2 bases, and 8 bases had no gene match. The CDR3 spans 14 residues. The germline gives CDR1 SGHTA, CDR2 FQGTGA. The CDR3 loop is CASSLGGTGSVQYF. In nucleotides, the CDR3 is TGTGCCAGCAGCTTAGGCGGGACAGGCTCCGTTCAGTACTTC.

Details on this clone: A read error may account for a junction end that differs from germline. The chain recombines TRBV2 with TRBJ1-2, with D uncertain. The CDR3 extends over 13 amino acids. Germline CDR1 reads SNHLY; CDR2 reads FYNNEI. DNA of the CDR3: TGTGCCAGCACCCCGACGGAGGACTATGGCTACACCTTT. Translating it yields CASTPTEDYGYTF.

Written as DNA, the CDR3 is TGTGCCAGCAGCCCCCGGGACAGGGGTGACTCCGGGGAGCTGTTTTTT. Its protein product is CASSPRDRGDSGELFF. The rearrangement joins TRBV11-3 to TRBJ2-2, with TRBD1 identical over 10 bases. Looked up from germline, CDR1 is SGHNT and CDR2 is YENEEA. Trimming removed 5 bases from V and 6 bases from J; junction bases left unmatched: 9. CDR3 length: 16 residues.

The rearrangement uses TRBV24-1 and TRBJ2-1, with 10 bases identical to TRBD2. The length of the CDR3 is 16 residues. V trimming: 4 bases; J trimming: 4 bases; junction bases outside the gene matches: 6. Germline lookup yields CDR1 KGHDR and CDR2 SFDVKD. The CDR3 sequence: CATSEPTSGAYNEQFF. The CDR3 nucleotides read TGTGCCACCAGTGAGCCTACTAGCGGGGCGTACAATGAGCAGTTCTTC.

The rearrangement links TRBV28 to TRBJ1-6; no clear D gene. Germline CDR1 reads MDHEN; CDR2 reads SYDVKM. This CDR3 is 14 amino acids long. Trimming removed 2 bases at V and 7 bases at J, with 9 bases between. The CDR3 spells CASSLGVSNSPLHF. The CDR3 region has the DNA TGTGCCAGCAGTTTAGGGGTATCGAATTCACCCCTCCACTTT.

This CDR3 reads CSVRGQGPYEQYF. CDR3 bases: TGCAGCGTCCGGGGACAGGGTCCCTACGAGCAGTACTTC. The J gene is TRBJ2-7, the V gene TRBV29-1; 9 nucleotides line up with TRBD1. The V and J ends lost 6 bases and 2 bases, in that order; junction bases with no gene match: 5. The germline V gene encodes CDR1 SQVTM and CDR2 ANQGSEA. The CDR3 covers 13 residues.

The CDR3 is CAWSSGFVYGYTF. CDR3 DNA sequence: TGTGCCTGGAGTTCCGGGTTCGTCTATGGCTACACCTTC. This chain connects TRBV30 to TRBJ1-2; D is ambiguous. Germline assignment: CDR1 GTSNPN and CDR2 SVGIG (reference sequence). This CDR3 is built from 13 residues. V lost 2 bases and J lost 4, with 11 bases in between.

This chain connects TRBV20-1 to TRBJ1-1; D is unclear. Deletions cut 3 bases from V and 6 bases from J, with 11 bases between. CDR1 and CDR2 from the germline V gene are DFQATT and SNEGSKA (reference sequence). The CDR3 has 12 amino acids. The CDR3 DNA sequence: TGCAGTGCTAGTTGGAGGCCGGCTGAAGCTTTCTTT. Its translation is CSASWRPAEAFF.

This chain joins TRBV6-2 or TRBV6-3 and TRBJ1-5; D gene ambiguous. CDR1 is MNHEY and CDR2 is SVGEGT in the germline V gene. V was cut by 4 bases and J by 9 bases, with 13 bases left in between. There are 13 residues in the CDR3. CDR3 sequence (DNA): TGTGCCAGCAGTTTGGGCCGCTCTCCGCCCCAGCATTTT. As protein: CASSLGRSPPQHF.

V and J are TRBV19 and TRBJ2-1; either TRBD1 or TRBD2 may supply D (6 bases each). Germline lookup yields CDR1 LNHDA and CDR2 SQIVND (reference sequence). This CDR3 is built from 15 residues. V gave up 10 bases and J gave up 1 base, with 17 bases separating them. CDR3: CATVRGPGSYNEQFF. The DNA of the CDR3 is TGTGCCACGGTCCGGGGGCCAGGTTCCTACAATGAGCAGTTCTTC.

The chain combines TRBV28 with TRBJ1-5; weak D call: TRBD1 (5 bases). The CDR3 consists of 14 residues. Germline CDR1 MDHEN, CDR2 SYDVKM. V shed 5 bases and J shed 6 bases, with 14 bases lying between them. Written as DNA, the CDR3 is TGTGCCAGCAGTCACCGGGGGGGGAGTCAGCCCCAGCATTTT. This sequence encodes CASSHRGGSQPQHF.

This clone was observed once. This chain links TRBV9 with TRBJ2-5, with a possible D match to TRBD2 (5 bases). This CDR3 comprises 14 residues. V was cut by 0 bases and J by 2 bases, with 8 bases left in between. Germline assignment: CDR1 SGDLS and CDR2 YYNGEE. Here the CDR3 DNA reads TGTGCCAGCAGCGTAGGAGGGCCTCAAGAGACCCAGTACTTC. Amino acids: CASSVGGPQETQYF. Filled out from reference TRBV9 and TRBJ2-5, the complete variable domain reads DSGVTQTPKHLITATGQRVTLRCSPRSGDLSVYWYQQSLDQGLQFLIQYYNGEERAKGNILERFSAQQFPDLHSELNLSSLELGDSALYFCASSVGGPQETQYFGPGTRLLVL.

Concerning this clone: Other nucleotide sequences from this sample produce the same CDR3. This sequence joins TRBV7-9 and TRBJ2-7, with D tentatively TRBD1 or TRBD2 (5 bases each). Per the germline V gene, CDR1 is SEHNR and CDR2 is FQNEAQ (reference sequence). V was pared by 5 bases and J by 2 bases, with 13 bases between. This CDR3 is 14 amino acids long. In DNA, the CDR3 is TGTGCCAGCAGCCCCGGGGACCGCGCCTACGAGCAGTACTTC. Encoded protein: CASSPGDRAYEQYF.

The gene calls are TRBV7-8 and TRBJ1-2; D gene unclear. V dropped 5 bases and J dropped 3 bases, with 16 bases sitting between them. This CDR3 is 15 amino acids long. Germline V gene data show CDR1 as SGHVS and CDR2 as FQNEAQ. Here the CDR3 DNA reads TGTGCCAGCAGCCCCCGTGAGGGCCGGCACTATGGCTACACCTTC. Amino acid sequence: CASSPREGRHYGYTF.